The 23 T cell receptor beta chains given below trace back to one sample, sequenced in a study of cytomegalovirus exposure and HLA in healthy donors. Primers for the PCR totalled 60 Vbeta and 13 Jbeta. The data were produced by immunoSEQ multiplex PCR, yet TCRdb's version contains in-frame clones alone and is incomplete. The profile shows under 250,000 clones, around 78% of them singletons. Sequencing was done on a sample of PBMCs. These receptors originate from a man aged 25-45 years in good health and CMV-seronegative.

This rearrangement joins TRBV2 to TRBJ2-5; 11 positions agree with TRBD1. Germline V gene lookup returns CDR1 SNHLY and CDR2 FYNNEI. V lost 5 bases to trimming and J lost 2 bases; unmatched junction nucleotides: 4. The CDR3 runs to 15 residues. The CDR3 coding sequence is TGTGCCAGCAGTAGGGACAGGGGGTTTCAAGAGACCCAGTACTTC. Its translation: CASSRDRGFQETQYF. Supplemented by reference TRBV2 and TRBJ2-5, the full variable domain reads EPEVTQTPSHQVTQMGQEVILRCVPISNHLYFYWYRQILGQKVEFLVSFYNNEISEKSEIFDDQFSVERPDGSNFTLKIRSTKLEDSAMYFCASSRDRGFQETQYFGPGTRLLVL.

The chain combines TRBV27 with TRBJ2-1; 11 nucleotides match TRBD2. This CDR3 spans 15 amino acids. The J segment lost 9 bases and the V segment lost 5 bases, leaving 9 bases of the junction unmatched. Germline V CDR1 and CDR2: MNHEY, SMNVEV (reference sequence). The CDR3 DNA reads as TGTGCCAGCAGTCCACGGACTAGCGGGCTGGGTGAGCAGTTCTTC. Translating gives CASSPRTSGLGEQFF.

The chain is built from TRBV5-1 and TRBJ2-1, with D perhaps TRBD2 (7 bases). CDR1 is SGHRS and CDR2 is YFSETQ in the germline V gene. This CDR3 spans 15 amino acids. V was trimmed by 4 bases and J by 4 bases, leaving 15 bases between them. The CDR3 is CASSPRRGAYNEQFF. The CDR3 DNA reads as TGCGCCAGCAGCCCCCGCCGGGGGGCTTACAATGAGCAGTTCTTC.

This clone was counted a few times. J is TRBJ1-2 and V is TRBV11-3; D is possibly TRBD1 (5 bases). The CDR3 contains 13 residues. Germline CDR1 SGHNT, CDR2 YENEEA. V was clipped by 1 base and J by 2 bases, with 5 bases between them. CDR3 sequence (DNA): TGTGCCAGCAGCTTAGGACAGAACTATGGCTACACCTTC. The encoded protein is CASSLGQNYGYTF.

This clone was picked up one time. The chain links TRBV28 to TRBJ2-7; no reliable D call. Germline V CDR1 and CDR2: MDHEN, SYDVKM. The CDR3 sequence is 13 residues long. Trimming removed 6 bases at V and 2 bases at J, with 11 bases between. CDR3 nucleotide sequence: TGTGCCAGCAGAAAGGAGAGACCCTACGAGCAGTACTTC. Translating gives CASRKERPYEQYF.

This clone was seen more than once but under ten times. V usage is TRBV5-6 and J usage is TRBJ1-1, with TRBD1 as a possible D gene (5 bases). The CDR3 is made up of 14 amino acids. V was pared by 0 bases and J by 4 bases, with 10 bases between. CDR1 is SGHDT, CDR2 YYEEEE, per germline. CDR3 in amino acids: CASSLVPGITEAFF. DNA for the CDR3: TGTGCCAGCAGCTTGGTTCCAGGGATCACTGAAGCTTTCTTT.

The J gene is TRBJ2-1, the V gene TRBV7-9; no firm D call. CDR1 and CDR2 from the germline V gene are SEHNR and FQNEAQ (reference sequence). CDR3 length: 18 residues. V lost 1 base and J lost 0, with 16 bases in between. The CDR3 is CASSLVRVFISSYNEQFF. The DNA of the CDR3 is TGTGCCAGCAGCTTAGTTCGGGTCTTTATTAGCTCCTACAATGAGCAGTTCTTC.

The rearrangement uses TRBV29-1 and TRBJ2-1, with 8 bases matching TRBD2. This CDR3 comprises 14 residues. The V and J ends lost 6 bases and 6 bases, in that order; junction bases with no gene match: 10. Germline CDR1 and CDR2: SQVTM and ANQGSEA. The CDR3 nucleotides read TGCAGCGTCAGAGAAGCGGGAGTCTCCAATGAGCAGTTCTTC. It yields the protein CSVREAGVSNEQFF.

The rearrangement links TRBV13 to TRBJ2-7, with 8 bases fitting TRBD2. V was pared by 7 bases and J by 6 bases, with 8 bases of the junction left unmatched. The germline CDR1 and CDR2 sequences are PRHDT and FYEKMQ (reference sequence). CDR3 size: 13 residues. The CDR3 nucleotides are TGTGCCAGCACCTCGGGAGGGCTGCGCGAGCAGTACTTC. Its translation: CASTSGGLREQYF.

The V and J genes are TRBV6-1 and TRBJ2-5; D is possibly TRBD1 (6 bases). CDR1 MNHNS and CDR2 SASEGT come from the germline V gene. V was cut by 6 bases and J by 1 base, with 15 bases left in between. The CDR3 loop spans 15 amino acids. CDR3 nucleotides: TGTGCCAGCAGGCGACCGGGACATATCCAAGAGACCCAGTACTTC. It codes for CASRRPGHIQETQYF.

To note about this clone: One end of the junction does not line up with germline, which may come from a read error. This sequence joins TRBV7-9 and TRBJ2-7, with D possibly being TRBD1 (6 bases). This CDR3 region has 17 residues. Germline values: CDR1 SEHNR, CDR2 FQNEAQ (reference sequence). The CDR3 DNA follows: TGTGCCAGCAGCTTATCCCCAGGCCTCGGGACACATATAGGTGGGATCTTC. This translates into CASSLSPGLGTHIGGIF.

This clone was detected a few times. The chain carries TRBV13 and TRBJ2-7; 8 positions match TRBD2. CDR1 PRHDT and CDR2 FYEKMQ come from the germline V gene (reference sequence). The CDR3 is 17 amino acids. V was pared by 6 bases and J by 2 bases, with 15 bases of the junction left unmatched. CDR3 region: CASRKFFGTGGTYEQYF. The CDR3 DNA reads as TGTGCCAGCAGAAAGTTTTTCGGGACGGGGGGGACCTACGAGCAGTACTTC.

The chain has TRBV7-9 and TRBJ2-7; 9 positions agree with TRBD1. Germline V lookup: CDR1 SEHNR, CDR2 FQNEAQ (reference sequence). The length of the CDR3 is 15 residues. The ends lost 5 bases at V and 2 bases at J; junction bases unmatched: 7. In DNA form, the CDR3 reads TGTGCCAGCAGCGGGGGACAGGGTTCTCCCTACGAGCAGTACTTC. Translation: CASSGGQGSPYEQYF.

The rearrangement uses TRBV25-1 and TRBJ2-5; 7 bases line up with TRBD1. The DNA matches TRBJ2-7 better at its end, which makes the J call doubtful. The CDR3 is 18 residues long. Looked up from germline, CDR1 is MGHDK and CDR2 is SYGVNS. The CDR3 DNA reads TGTGCCAGCAGCGAGAACTCCAACAGGGGAGAGAGCTCCTACGAGCAGTACTTC. It yields the protein CASSENSNRGESSYEQYF.

As regards this clone: The junction departs from germline at one end; a sequencing error may be responsible. Within the sample, other DNA sequences also encode this same CDR3. This chain links TRBV6-6 with TRBJ2-5, with 8 bases that match TRBD2. Germline loops: CDR1 MNHNY, CDR2 SVGAGI (reference sequence). The CDR3 contains 15 residues. The CDR3, as DNA: TGCGCCAGCAGTTCGGGGGGGAAGGGACAAGAGACCCAGTACTTC. Protein sequence: CASSSGGKGQETQYF.

This rearrangement joins TRBV27 to TRBJ1-4; TRBD1 matches 7 bases. V shed 4 bases, J shed 3 bases, and the junction held 17 bases outside the gene matches. Germline CDR1 and CDR2: MNHEY and SMNVEV (reference sequence). The CDR3 covers 19 residues. In DNA, the CDR3 is TGTGCCAGCAGTTCTCGGGTCTGGGGCAGGGGGTATTCTAATGAAAAACTGTTTTTT. It encodes CASSSRVWGRGYSNEKLFF.

The chain uses TRBV5-1 and TRBJ2-2, with D possibly matching TRBD2 (5 bases). Looked up from germline, CDR1 is SGHRS and CDR2 is YFSETQ. V was shortened by 2 bases and J by 6 bases, with 17 bases between the two germline ends. The CDR3 consists of 16 residues. CDR3 loop: CASSFLSLTSAGELFF. Here the CDR3 DNA reads TGCGCCAGCAGCTTTCTCTCTCTAACTAGTGCCGGGGAGCTGTTTTTT.

The J gene is TRBJ1-2, the V gene TRBV18, with 12 bases that match TRBD1. This CDR3 has 18 residues. The trim removed 0 bases at V and 7 bases at J, leaving 12 bases unmatched. The germline V gene encodes CDR1 KGHSH and CDR2 LQKENI. For the CDR3, the DNA is TGTGCCAGCTCACCACCGGTGGTTGGGACAGGGGGCTTCGGTGGCTACACCTTC. Its translation is CASSPPVVGTGGFGGYTF.

This clone came up once. V usage is TRBV6-4 and J usage is TRBJ2-1; possible D gene TRBD1, 5 bases. The CDR3 totals 15 residues. The V gene's germline CDR1 is MRHNA and CDR2 SNTAGT. V was pared by 6 bases and J by 4 bases, with 16 bases between. This CDR3 reads CASRDNLGHYNEQFF. In DNA form, the CDR3 reads TGTGCCAGCAGGGACAACCTCGGACATTACAATGAGCAGTTCTTC.

The chain links TRBV6-6 to TRBJ1-2; weak D call: TRBD1 (5 bases). The V end lost 2 bases, the J end lost 3 bases, and 13 bases lay between the germline ends. The CDR3 has 15 residues. Germline CDR1 MNHNY, CDR2 SVGAGI (reference sequence). The DNA for the CDR3 is TGTGCCAGCAGTTACGAAGGGGCCTGGGACTATGGCTACACCTTC. This encodes CASSYEGAWDYGYTF.

The chain has TRBV27 and TRBJ2-7, with 7 nucleotides matching TRBD2. In germline, CDR1 is MNHEY, CDR2 SMNVEV (reference sequence). The CDR3 runs 14 residues. With V trimmed by 10 bases and J by 5 bases, 14 bases remained unmatched. The CDR3 DNA follows: TGTGCCACCGGGCCGGGACTATCCTTCCACGAGCAGTACTTC. It translates to CATGPGLSFHEQYF.

The V and J genes are TRBV11-2 and TRBJ2-5; D unclear. Looked up from germline, CDR1 is SGHAT and CDR2 is FQNNGV. Between the trimmed V and J ends, which lost 5 bases and 0 bases, there was a span of 4 bases. The CDR3 covers 12 residues. CDR3 region: CASSTYQETQYF. DNA for the CDR3: TGTGCCAGCAGCACATACCAAGAGACCCAGTACTTC.

The gene calls are TRBV7-3 and TRBJ1-1; no clear D gene. In germline, CDR1 is SGHTA, CDR2 FQGTGA. This CDR3 comprises 14 residues. The V end lost 1 base, the J end lost 4 bases, and 10 bases lay between the germline ends. The CDR3: CASSLSRESTEAFF. CDR3 nucleotide sequence: TGTGCCAGCAGCTTAAGTCGGGAGAGCACTGAAGCTTTCTTT.